One sample yielded the 11 T cell receptor beta chains listed below, sequenced in a study of T cells in Graves' hyperthyroidism and ophthalmopathy. RNA transcripts gave rise to amplified TCR beta CDR3 regions. An initial round of RT-PCR targeting the TCR CDR3 relied on the HTBI primer set. MiXCR was run by TCRdb on the multiplex PCR reads, yielding one entry per CDR3 protein. The table records approximately 200,000 distinct CDR3 sequences, 15% to 20% of them present only once. The specimen was blood. These receptor sequences come from a man aged 35 to 55 with Graves' hyperthyroidism.

This clonotype was detected many times. The chain joins TRBV6-2 or TRBV6-3 to TRBJ2-1; tentative D call: TRBD1 (6 bases). Germline V lookup: CDR1 MNHEY, CDR2 SVGEGT. Trimming took 6 bases from V and 2 from J, leaving 11 bases between them. CDR3 size: 14 residues. Written as DNA, the CDR3 is TGTGCCAGCAGGGTGGGGGCGCCCTACAATGAGCAGTTCTTC. This encodes CASRVGAPYNEQFF.

This clonotype was seen repeatedly, ten times or more. CDR3 region: CASSQDLAGGPDTQYF. Written as DNA, the CDR3 is TGCGCCAGCAGCCAAGATCTAGCGGGGGGGCCAGATACGCAGTATTTT. This sequence joins TRBV4-3 and TRBJ2-3; 12 nucleotides line up with TRBD2. The ends lost 0 bases at V and 4 bases at J; junction bases unmatched: 2. This CDR3 has 16 amino acids. The V gene's germline CDR1 is LGHNA and CDR2 YSLEER.

This clonotype was seen many times. V gene TRBV7-2 combines with J gene TRBJ2-1, with 7 bases fitting TRBD2. The CDR3 runs to 13 residues. Germline V lookup: CDR1 SGHTA, CDR2 FQGNSA. With 7 bases clipped from V and 4 bases from J, the junction kept 4 bases outside the gene matches. The CDR3 sequence: CASTWDYYNEQFF. The CDR3, as DNA: TGTGCCAGCACCTGGGACTATTACAATGAGCAGTTCTTC.

Many counts were recorded for this clonotype. The chain carries TRBV3-1 and TRBJ2-7; D is unclear. The V gene lost 6 bases and the J gene lost 4 bases, with 13 bases spanning the gap. The germline gives CDR1 LGHDT, CDR2 YNNKEL (reference sequence). This CDR3 contains 13 residues. In DNA, the CDR3 is TGTGCCAGCAGTCCGGGTTCGATTTACGAGCAGTACTTC. Residues: CASSPGSIYEQYF.

The chain uses TRBV7-2 and TRBJ2-1, with 9 bases lining up with TRBD2. V shed 11 bases, J shed 5 bases, and the junction held 7 bases outside the gene matches. Germline CDR1 reads SGHTA; CDR2 reads FQGNSA. CDR3 length equals 13 residues. CDR3 region: CASSGGKDNEQFF. In nucleotides, the CDR3 is TGTGCCTCGAGCGGGGGGAAAGACAATGAGCAGTTCTTC.

This clonotype was observed many times. As DNA, the CDR3 is TGTGCCAGCTCAGGGGGACAACACAATGAGCAGTTCTTC. It translates to CASSGGQHNEQFF. The V call is TRBV18, the J call TRBJ2-1, with a possible D match to TRBD1 (6 bases). The CDR3 totals 13 residues. V lost 5 bases, J lost 5 bases, and 10 bases lay in between. CDR1 and CDR2 from the germline V gene are KGHSH and LQKENI.

This clonotype was recorded many times. The V call is TRBV6-1, the J call TRBJ2-2; 8 nucleotides line up with TRBD1. Trimming cost V 5 bases and J 4 bases; bases outside gene matches: 9. This CDR3 has 16 residues. The germline gives CDR1 MNHNS, CDR2 SASEGT. CDR3 bases: TGTGCCAGCAGTACCCTCCAGGGGGCAAGCACCGGGGAGCTGTTTTTT. It encodes CASSTLQGASTGELFF.

In its sample, this clonotype was seen many times. The chain uses TRBV7-9 and TRBJ2-1, with D possibly matching TRBD1 (6 bases). Trimming left V 5 bases short and J 0 bases short, with 14 bases between. The CDR3 has 16 amino acids. Per the germline V gene, CDR1 is SEHNR and CDR2 is FQNEAQ (reference sequence). CDR3: CASSPRGQSSYNEQFF. The DNA for the CDR3 is TGTGCCAGCAGCCCGAGGGGACAAAGCTCCTACAATGAGCAGTTCTTC. The variable domain in full, with the rest retrieved from reference TRBV7-9 and TRBJ2-1, is DTGVSQNPRHKITKRGQNVTFRCDPISEHNRLYWYRQTLGQGPEFLTYFQNEAQLEKSRLLSDRFSAERPKGSFSTLEIQRTEQGDSAMYLCASSPRGQSSYNEQFFGPGTRLTVL.

This clonotype was counted many times. The chain is built from TRBV6-1 and TRBJ2-7; no firm D call. Per germline, CDR1 MNHNS and CDR2 SASEGT. V lost 2 bases and J 6 bases, leaving 2 bases between the germline ends. The CDR3 covers 10 residues. CDR3 coding DNA: TGTGCCAGCAGTGAAACCGAGCAGTACTTC. Amino acids: CASSETEQYF.

This clonotype was seen only once. The J gene is TRBJ1-2, the V gene TRBV6-5; 10 positions match TRBD1. The CDR3 extends over 14 amino acids. V trimming: 7 bases; J trimming: 4 bases; junction bases outside the gene matches: 6. Germline CDR1 MNHEY, CDR2 SVGAGI. This CDR3 is CASKGTGEFYGYTF. The CDR3, as DNA: TGTGCCAGCAAGGGGACAGGGGAGTTCTATGGCTACACCTTC.

This clonotype occurred many times. V usage is TRBV9 and J usage is TRBJ2-3; 11 nucleotides line up with TRBD2. CDR3 length: 17 residues. V was clipped by 7 bases and J by 4 bases; unmatched bases: 14. Germline assignment: CDR1 SGDLS and CDR2 YYNGEE. CDR3 sequence (DNA): TGTGCCAGCTCCGGTCCCATAGCGGGGGGGCCGGCAGATACGCAGTATTTT. Protein product: CASSGPIAGGPADTQYF.